This T cell receptor beta chain was captured in a study of T cell changes during pregnancy in multiple sclerosis. Sequencing was performed with immunoSEQ multiplex PCR; in TCRdb, only in-frame clones are kept and a portion is missing. The data show roughly 120,000 clones, about 94% seen once. The germline V and J ends were trimmed by 1 base and 8 bases, with 16 bases remaining between them. The CDR3 loop spans 15 amino acids. Germline loops: CDR1 SGHDT, CDR2 YYEEEE. The receptor's source is a female donor with multiple sclerosis, enrolled in a pregnancy study. The chain couples TRBV5-6 to TRBJ2-1, with D possibly being TRBD2 (5 bases). The sample consisted of peripheral blood, taken in the third trimester of pregnancy. In DNA, the CDR3 is TGTGCCAGCAGCTTGCTAGCCCTAGAGCTTGATGAGCAGTTCTTC. Translation gives CASSLLALELDEQFF.